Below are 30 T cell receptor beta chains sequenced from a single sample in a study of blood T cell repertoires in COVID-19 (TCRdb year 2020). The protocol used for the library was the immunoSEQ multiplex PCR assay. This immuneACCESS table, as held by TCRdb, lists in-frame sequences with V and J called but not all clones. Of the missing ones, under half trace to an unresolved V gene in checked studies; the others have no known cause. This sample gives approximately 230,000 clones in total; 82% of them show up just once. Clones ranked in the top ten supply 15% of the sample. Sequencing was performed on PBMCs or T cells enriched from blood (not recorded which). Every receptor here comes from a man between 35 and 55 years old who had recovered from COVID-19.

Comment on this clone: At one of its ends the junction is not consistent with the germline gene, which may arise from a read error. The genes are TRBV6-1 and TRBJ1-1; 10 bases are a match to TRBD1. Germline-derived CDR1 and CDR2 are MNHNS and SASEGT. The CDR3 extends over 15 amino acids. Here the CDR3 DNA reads TGTGCCAGCACTGAAGCGGGACAGGGGCGCACTGAAGCTTTCTTT. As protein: CASTEAGQGRTEAFF.

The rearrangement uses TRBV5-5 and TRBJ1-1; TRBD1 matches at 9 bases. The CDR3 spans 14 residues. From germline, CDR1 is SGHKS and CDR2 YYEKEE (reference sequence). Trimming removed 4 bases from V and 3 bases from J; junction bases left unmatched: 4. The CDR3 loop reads CASSRQGGDTEAFF. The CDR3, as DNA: TGTGCCAGCAGCAGACAGGGGGGAGACACTGAAGCTTTCTTT.

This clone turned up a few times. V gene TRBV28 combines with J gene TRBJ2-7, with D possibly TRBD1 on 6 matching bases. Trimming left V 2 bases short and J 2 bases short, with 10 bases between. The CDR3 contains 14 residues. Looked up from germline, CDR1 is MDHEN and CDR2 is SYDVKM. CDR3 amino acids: CASSLRQATYEQYF. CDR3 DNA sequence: TGTGCCAGCAGTTTACGACAGGCGACCTACGAGCAGTACTTC.

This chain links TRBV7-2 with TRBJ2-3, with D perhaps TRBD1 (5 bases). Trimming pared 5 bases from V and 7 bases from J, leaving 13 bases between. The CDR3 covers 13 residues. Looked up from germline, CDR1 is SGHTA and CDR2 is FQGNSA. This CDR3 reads CASSLLGANTQYF. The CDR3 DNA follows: TGTGCCAGCAGCCTACTTGGGGCAAATACGCAGTATTTT.

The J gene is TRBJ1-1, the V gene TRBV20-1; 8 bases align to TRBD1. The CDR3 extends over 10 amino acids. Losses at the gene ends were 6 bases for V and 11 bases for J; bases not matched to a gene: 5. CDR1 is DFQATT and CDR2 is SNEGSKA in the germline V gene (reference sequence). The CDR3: CSAQDRAAFF. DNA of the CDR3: TGCAGTGCCCAGGACAGGGCGGCTTTCTTT.

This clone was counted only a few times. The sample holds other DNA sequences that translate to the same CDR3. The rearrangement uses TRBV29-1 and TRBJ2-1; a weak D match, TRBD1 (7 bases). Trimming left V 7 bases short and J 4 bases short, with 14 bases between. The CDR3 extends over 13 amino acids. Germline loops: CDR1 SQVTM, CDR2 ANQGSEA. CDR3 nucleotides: TGCAGCGCCCGCCAGGGGGGATACAATGAGCAGTTCTTC. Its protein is CSARQGGYNEQFF.

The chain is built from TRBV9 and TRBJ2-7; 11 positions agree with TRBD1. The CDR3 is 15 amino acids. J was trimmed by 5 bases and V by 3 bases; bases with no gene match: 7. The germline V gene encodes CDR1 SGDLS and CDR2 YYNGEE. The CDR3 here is CASSAMGQGVHEQYF. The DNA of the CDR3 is TGTGCCAGCAGCGCCATGGGACAGGGGGTCCACGAGCAGTACTTC.

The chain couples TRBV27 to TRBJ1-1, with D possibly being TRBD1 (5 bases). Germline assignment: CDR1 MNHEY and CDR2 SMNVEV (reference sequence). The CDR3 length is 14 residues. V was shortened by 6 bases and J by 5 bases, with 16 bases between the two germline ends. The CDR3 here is CASSLQGFRTEAFF. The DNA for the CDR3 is TGTGCCAGCAGCCTCCAGGGATTTAGGACTGAAGCTTTCTTT.

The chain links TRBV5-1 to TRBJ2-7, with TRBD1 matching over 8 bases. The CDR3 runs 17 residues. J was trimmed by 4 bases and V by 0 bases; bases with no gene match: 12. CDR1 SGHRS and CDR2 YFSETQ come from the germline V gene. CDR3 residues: CASSLGQGAPLPYEQYF. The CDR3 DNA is TGCGCCAGCAGCTTGGGGCAGGGGGCCCCTCTCCCGTACGAGCAGTACTTC.

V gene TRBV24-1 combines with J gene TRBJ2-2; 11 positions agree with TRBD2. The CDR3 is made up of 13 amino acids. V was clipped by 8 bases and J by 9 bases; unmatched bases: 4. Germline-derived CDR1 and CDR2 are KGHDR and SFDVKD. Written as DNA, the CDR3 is TGTGCCACCATGGCTAGCGGGGGGAGGGAGCTGTTTTTT. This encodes CATMASGGRELFF.

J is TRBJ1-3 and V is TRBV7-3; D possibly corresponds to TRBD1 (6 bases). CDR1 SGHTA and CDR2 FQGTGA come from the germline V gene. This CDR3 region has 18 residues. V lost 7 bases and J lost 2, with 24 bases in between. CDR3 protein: CASTYLDSPGLAGNTIYF. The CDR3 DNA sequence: TGTGCCAGCACCTACTTGGACAGCCCCGGTTTGGCTGGAAACACCATATATTTT.

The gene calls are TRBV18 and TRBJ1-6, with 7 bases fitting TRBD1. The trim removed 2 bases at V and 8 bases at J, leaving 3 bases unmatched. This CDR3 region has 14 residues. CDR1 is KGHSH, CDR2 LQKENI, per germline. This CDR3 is CASSPTQGDSPLHF. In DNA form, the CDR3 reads TGTGCCAGCTCACCAACGCAGGGGGATTCACCCCTCCACTTT.

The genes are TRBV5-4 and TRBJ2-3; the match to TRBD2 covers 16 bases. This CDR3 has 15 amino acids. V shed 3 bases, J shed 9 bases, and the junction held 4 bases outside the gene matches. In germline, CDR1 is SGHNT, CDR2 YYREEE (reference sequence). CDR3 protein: CASSSGTSGRGTQYF. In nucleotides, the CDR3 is TGTGCCAGCAGCTCCGGGACTAGCGGGAGGGGCACGCAGTATTTT.

The CDR3 region is CASSLDGQLYGYTF. CDR3 bases: TGTGCCAGCAGCTTGGATGGACAACTCTATGGCTACACCTTC. The chain is built from TRBV5-5 and TRBJ1-2; a possible D gene is TRBD1 (5 bases). Germline CDR1 is SGHKS and CDR2 is YYEKEE (reference sequence). Trimming pared 0 bases from V and 4 bases from J, leaving 10 bases between. The CDR3 totals 14 residues.

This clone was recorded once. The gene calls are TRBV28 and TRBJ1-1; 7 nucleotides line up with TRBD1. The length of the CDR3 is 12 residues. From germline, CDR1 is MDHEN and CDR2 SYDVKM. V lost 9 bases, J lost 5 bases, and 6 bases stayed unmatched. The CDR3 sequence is CASRAGGTEAFF. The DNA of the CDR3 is TGTGCCAGTCGAGCAGGGGGGACTGAAGCTTTCTTT.

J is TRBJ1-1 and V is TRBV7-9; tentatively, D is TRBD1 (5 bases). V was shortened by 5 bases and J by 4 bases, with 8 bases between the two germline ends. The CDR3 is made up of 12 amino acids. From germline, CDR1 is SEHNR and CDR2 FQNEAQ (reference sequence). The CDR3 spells CASSPTATEAFF. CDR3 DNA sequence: TGTGCCAGCAGCCCGACAGCCACTGAAGCTTTCTTT. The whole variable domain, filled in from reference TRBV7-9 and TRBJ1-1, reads DTGVSQNPRHKITKRGQNVTFRCDPISEHNRLYWYRQTLGQGPEFLTYFQNEAQLEKSRLLSDRFSAERPKGSFSTLEIQRTEQGDSAMYLCASSPTATEAFFGQGTRLTVV.

The CDR3, as DNA: TGTGCCAGCAGCCCGAACAGGGACGAGCAGTACTTC. Amino acid sequence: CASSPNRDEQYF. The V call is TRBV7-8, the J call TRBJ2-7; D possibly corresponds to TRBD1 (6 bases). The length of the CDR3 is 12 residues. Germline V gene data show CDR1 as SGHVS and CDR2 as FQNEAQ. Trimming cost V 5 bases and J 5 bases, with 10 bases left between them.

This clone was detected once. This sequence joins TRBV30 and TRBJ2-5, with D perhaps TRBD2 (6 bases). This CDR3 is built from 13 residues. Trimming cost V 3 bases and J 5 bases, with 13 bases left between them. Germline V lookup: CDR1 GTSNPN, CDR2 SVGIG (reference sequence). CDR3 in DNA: TGTGCCTGGAGCCCTTGGAGGGCTGAGACCCAGTACTTC. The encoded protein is CAWSPWRAETQYF. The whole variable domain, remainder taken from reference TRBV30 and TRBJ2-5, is SQTIHQWPATLVQPVGSPLSLECTVEGTSNPNLYWYRQAAGRGLQLLFYSVGIGQISSEVPQNLSASRPQDRQFILSSKKLLLSDSGFYLCAWSPWRAETQYFGPGTRLLVL.

CDR3 sequence reads: CASSPPIGVGYGYTF. CDR3 nucleotides: TGTGCCAGCTCACCACCGATCGGGGTGGGCTATGGCTACACCTTC. This chain links TRBV18 with TRBJ1-2; no reliable D call. Germline-derived CDR1 and CDR2 are KGHSH and LQKENI. V lost 0 bases to trimming and J lost 4 bases, with 12 bases between them. The CDR3 covers 15 residues.

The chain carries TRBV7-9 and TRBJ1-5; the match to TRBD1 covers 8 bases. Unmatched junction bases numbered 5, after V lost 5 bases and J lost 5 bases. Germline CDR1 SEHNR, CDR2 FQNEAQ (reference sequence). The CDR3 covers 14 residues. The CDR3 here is CASSQQGQDQPQHF. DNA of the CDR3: TGTGCCAGCAGCCAACAGGGACAGGATCAGCCCCAGCATTTT. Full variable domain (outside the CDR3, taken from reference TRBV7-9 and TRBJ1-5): DTGVSQNPRHKITKRGQNVTFRCDPISEHNRLYWYRQTLGQGPEFLTYFQNEAQLEKSRLLSDRFSAERPKGSFSTLEIQRTEQGDSAMYLCASSQQGQDQPQHFGDGTRLSIL.

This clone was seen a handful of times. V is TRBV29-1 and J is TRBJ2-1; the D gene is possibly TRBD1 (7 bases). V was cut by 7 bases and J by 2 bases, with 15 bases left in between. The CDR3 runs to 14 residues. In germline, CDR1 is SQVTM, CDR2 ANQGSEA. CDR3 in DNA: TGCAGCGCCACGGAGGGACAGACCTACAATGAGCAGTTCTTC. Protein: CSATEGQTYNEQFF.

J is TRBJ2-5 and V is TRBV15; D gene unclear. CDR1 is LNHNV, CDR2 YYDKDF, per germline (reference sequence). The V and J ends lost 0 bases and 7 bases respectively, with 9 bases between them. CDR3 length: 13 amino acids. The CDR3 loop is CATSREPVRTQYF. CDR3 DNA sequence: TGTGCCACCAGCAGAGAACCAGTAAGGACCCAGTACTTC.

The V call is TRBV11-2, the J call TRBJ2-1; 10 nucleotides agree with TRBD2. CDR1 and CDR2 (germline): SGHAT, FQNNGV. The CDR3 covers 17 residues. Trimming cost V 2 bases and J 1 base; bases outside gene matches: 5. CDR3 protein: CASSLTQREGSYNEQFF. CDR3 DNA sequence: TGTGCCAGCAGCTTAACCCAGCGGGAGGGGTCCTACAATGAGCAGTTCTTC.

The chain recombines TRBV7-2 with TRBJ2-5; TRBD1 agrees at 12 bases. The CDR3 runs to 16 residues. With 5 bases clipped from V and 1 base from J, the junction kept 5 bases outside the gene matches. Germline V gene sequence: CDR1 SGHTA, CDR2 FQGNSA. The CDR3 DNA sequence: TGTGCCAGCAGCCCGGGACAGGGGGCCGGCCAAGAGACCCAGTACTTC. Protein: CASSPGQGAGQETQYF. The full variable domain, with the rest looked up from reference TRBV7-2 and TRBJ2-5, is GAGVSQSPSNKVTEKGKDVELRCDPISGHTALYWYRQSLGQGLEFLIYFQGNSAPDKSGLPSDRFSAERTGGSVSTLTIQRTQQEDSAVYLCASSPGQGAGQETQYFGPGTRLLVL.

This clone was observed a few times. The CDR3 DNA reads as TGTGCCAGTAGTATAGTCGACAGGGGGCAAGACTTTGGGGCCAACGTCCTGACTTTC. Translated, it gives CASSIVDRGQDFGANVLTF. The chain recombines TRBV19 with TRBJ2-6; 10 bases line up with TRBD1. This CDR3 contains 19 residues. The germline CDR1 and CDR2 sequences are LNHDA and SQIVND (reference sequence). V shed 1 base, J shed 3 bases, and the junction held 9 bases outside the gene matches.

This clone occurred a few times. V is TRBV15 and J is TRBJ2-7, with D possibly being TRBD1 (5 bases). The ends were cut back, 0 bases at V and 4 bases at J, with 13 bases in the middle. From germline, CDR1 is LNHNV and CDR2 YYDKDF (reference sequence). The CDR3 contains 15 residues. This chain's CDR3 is CATSRDPGAGYEQYF. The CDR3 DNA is TGTGCCACCAGCAGAGACCCAGGAGCAGGGTACGAGCAGTACTTC.

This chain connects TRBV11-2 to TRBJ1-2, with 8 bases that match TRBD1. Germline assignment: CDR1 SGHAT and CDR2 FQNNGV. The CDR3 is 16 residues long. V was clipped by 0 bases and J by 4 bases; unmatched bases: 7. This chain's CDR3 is CASSLDSQGAGYGYTF. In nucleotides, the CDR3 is TGTGCCAGCAGCTTAGATTCCCAGGGGGCTGGCTATGGCTACACCTTC.

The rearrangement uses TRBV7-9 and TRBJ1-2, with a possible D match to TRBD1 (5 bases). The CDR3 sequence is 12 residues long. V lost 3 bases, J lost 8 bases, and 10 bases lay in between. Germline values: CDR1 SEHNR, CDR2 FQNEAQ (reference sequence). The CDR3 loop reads CASSFEGVGYTF. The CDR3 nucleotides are TGTGCCAGCAGCTTTGAAGGGGTAGGCTACACCTTC. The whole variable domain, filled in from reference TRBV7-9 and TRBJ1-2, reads DTGVSQNPRHKITKRGQNVTFRCDPISEHNRLYWYRQTLGQGPEFLTYFQNEAQLEKSRLLSDRFSAERPKGSFSTLEIQRTEQGDSAMYLCASSFEGVGYTFGSGTRLTVV.

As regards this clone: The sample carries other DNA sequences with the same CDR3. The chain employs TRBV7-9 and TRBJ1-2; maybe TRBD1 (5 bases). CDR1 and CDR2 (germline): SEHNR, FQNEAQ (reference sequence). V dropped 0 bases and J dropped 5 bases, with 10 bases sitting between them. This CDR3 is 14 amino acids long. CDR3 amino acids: CASSLAGGDYGYTF. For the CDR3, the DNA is TGTGCCAGCAGCTTAGCGGGAGGGGATTATGGCTACACCTTC.

CDR3 loop: CASSWTGTDYEAFF. DNA for the CDR3: TGCGCCAGCAGCTGGACCGGGACAGACTATGAAGCTTTCTTT. J is TRBJ1-1 and V is TRBV5-1; 7 nucleotides agree with TRBD1. CDR3 length: 14 residues. V dropped 3 bases and J dropped 7; count of bases not matched to a gene: 9. In germline, CDR1 is SGHRS, CDR2 YFSETQ.